This T cell receptor (beta chain) derives from a study of CD8 T cells in Susac syndrome. Findings and caveats of the study: Clonal expansion involving Susac CD8+ cells peaked in TEMRA cells and active patients.

Reverse transcription of 0.5 to 1 ug RNA was carried out with random hexamers. TCRdb re-derived calls from the immunoSEQ multiplex PCR reads in MiXCR, one entry per CDR3 protein. The sample lists 84,000 or so distinct CDR3 sequences; just under 95% were seen once. CD8+ and CD4+ blood T cells underwent TCR beta sequencing. With regard to this clonotype: Its antigen remains unknown.

The CDR3 contains 15 residues. V lost 5 bases and J lost 4; bases outside the gene matches: 10. Germline V CDR1 and CDR2: SGHVS, FQNEAQ. The rearrangement uses TRBV7-8 and TRBJ1-2; 7 bases match TRBD1. The receptor was isolated from a human donor with Susac syndrome. Sequencing input: CD8+ T cells from PBMCs. CDR3 sequence: CASSQAYRGGYGYTF. The CDR3 region has the DNA TGTGCCAGCAGCCAAGCCTACAGGGGTGGCTATGGCTACACCTTC.